This note documents a single T cell receptor beta chain sequence. Its matching antigen is unknown. This sample is drawn from a study of a mutant IDH1 vaccine in newly diagnosed glioma. Across the whole study: Therapy received beforehand was radiotherapy, temozolomide, or both, with most patients given both.

Time point here: baseline, week 1 (first vaccination visit). Treatment specified: pre-vaccination baseline after standard-of-care therapy. The method was immunoSEQ multiplex PCR; TCRdb's version includes in-frame clones alone and lacks a portion of them. This sample yields some 67,000 clones, of which 65% to 85% are seen a single time; about 4.5% belongs to the top ten. Points from the study as a whole: No link was apparently found between pseudoprogression and changes in top peripheral T cell clonotypes.

This CDR3 is built from 14 residues. The germline CDR1 and CDR2 sequences are SGHDN and FVKESK. Trimming removed 3 bases from V and 0 bases from J, with 8 bases in between. The sequenced sample was peripheral blood mononuclear cells (PBMCs), obtained from a glioma patient treated with radiotherapy, temozolomide or both. This TCR came from a young woman with glioma. Some clones in this sample may be carry-over from other donors' samples. This chain connects TRBV14 to TRBJ1-1, with D possibly matching TRBD1 (5 bases). CDR3 DNA sequence: TGTGCCAGCAGCCAGGCCAGGGTGAACACTGAAGCTTTCTTT. Amino acids: CASSQARVNTEAFF.